This T cell receptor (beta chain) was recorded in a study of shared clonotypes between healthy human individuals. The study's findings and limits: Collection of samples was limited to blood; tissue repertoires likely differ.

The material for each subset, its genomic DNA, was split evenly across several immunoSEQ plates. The assay was immunoSEQ multiplex PCR, and TCRdb's table has in-frame clones only and misses some. Here the sample spans roughly 2,500,000 clones, roughly 93% being singletons. For this clone: Antigen: not known.

This CDR3 has 12 amino acids. Germline V CDR1 and CDR2: KGHSH, LQKENI. Trimming pared 1 base from V and 10 bases from J, leaving 9 bases between. The TCR was taken from a man aged 18 to 35 in good health. Some clones in this sample may be carry-over from other donors' samples. J is TRBJ2-3 and V is TRBV18, with D unresolved. Material: naive CD4+ T cells from PBMCs. Described subset: CD45RA+ positively selected. The CDR3 DNA reads as TGTGCCAGCTCACCACGGTTCGAGGCGCAGTATTTT. It translates to CASSPRFEAQYF.